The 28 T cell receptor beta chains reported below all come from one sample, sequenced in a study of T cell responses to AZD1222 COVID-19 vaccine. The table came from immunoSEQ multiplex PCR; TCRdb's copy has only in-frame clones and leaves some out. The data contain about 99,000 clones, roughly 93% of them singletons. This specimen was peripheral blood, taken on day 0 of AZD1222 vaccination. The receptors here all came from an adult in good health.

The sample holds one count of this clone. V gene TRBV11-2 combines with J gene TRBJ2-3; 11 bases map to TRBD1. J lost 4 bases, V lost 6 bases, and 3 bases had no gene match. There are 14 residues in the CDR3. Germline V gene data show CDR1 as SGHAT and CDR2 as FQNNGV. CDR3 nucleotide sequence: TGTGCCAGCAGGAGGACAGGGGGCGCAGATACGCAGTATTTT. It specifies CASRRTGGADTQYF.

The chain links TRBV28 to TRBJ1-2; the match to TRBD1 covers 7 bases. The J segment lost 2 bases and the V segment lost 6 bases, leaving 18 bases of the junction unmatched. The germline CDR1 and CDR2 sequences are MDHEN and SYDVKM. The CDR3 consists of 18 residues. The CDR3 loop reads CASRPRPGQILLNYGYTF. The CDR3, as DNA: TGTGCCAGCAGACCCCGCCCGGGACAGATCCTTTTAAACTATGGCTACACCTTC.

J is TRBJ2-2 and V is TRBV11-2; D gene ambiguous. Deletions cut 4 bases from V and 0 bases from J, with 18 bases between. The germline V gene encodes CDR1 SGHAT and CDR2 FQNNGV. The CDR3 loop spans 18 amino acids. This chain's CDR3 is CASSSPGSGEANTGELFF. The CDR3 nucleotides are TGTGCCAGCAGCTCCCCAGGTTCGGGTGAGGCGAACACCGGGGAGCTGTTTTTT.

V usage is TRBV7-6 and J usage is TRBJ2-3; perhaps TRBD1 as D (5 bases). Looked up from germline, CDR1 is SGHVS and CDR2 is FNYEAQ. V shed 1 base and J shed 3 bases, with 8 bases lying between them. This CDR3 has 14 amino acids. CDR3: CASSLGQSTDTQYF. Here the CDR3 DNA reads TGTGCCAGCAGCTTAGGACAGAGTACAGATACGCAGTATTTT.

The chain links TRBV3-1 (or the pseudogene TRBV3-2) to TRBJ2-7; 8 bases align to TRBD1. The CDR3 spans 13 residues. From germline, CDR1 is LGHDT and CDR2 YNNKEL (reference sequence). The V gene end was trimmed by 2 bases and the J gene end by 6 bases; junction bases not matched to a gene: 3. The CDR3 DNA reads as TGTGCCAGCAGCCAACAGGGGGCAAGCGAGCAGTACTTC. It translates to CASSQQGASEQYF.

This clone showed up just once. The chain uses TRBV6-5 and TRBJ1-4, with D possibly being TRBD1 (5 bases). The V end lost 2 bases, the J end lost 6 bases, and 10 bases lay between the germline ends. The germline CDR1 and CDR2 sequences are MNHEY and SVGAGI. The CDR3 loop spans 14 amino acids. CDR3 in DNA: TGTGCCAGCAGTTACGGACGGGGCCATGAAAAACTGTTTTTT. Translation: CASSYGRGHEKLFF.

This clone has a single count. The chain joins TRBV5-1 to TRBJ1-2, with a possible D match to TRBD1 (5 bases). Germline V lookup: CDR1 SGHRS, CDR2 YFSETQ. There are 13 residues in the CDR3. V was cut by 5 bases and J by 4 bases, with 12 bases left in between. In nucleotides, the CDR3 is TGCGCCAGCAGACAGTGGGGGAGCTATGGCTACACCTTC. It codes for CASRQWGSYGYTF.

DNA of the CDR3: TGTGCCAGCAGTGAAGTTGGCGGCTACACCTTC. It translates to CASSEVGGYTF. This sequence joins TRBV2 and TRBJ1-2; D remains unclear. The CDR3 spans 11 residues. V was cut by 1 base and J by 8 bases, with 5 bases left in between. Germline V lookup: CDR1 SNHLY, CDR2 FYNNEI. The full variable domain, its missing parts supplied by reference TRBV2 and TRBJ1-2, is EPEVTQTPSHQVTQMGQEVILRCVPISNHLYFYWYRQILGQKVEFLVSFYNNEISEKSEIFDDQFSVERPDGSNFTLKIRSTKLEDSAMYFCASSEVGGYTFGSGTRLTVV.

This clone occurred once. The CDR3 sequence: CASRTDNEQFF. The CDR3 DNA reads TGTGCCAGCAGAACAGACAATGAGCAGTTCTTC. The V and J genes are TRBV7-2 and TRBJ2-1; no clear D gene. Looked up from germline, CDR1 is SGHTA and CDR2 is FQGNSA. V lost 6 bases to trimming and J lost 5 bases, with 5 bases between them. This CDR3 region has 11 residues.

In nucleotides, the CDR3 is TGTGCCAGTGGGACAGGGACTATCTATGGCTACACCTTC. Protein product: CASGTGTIYGYTF. The V gene is TRBV2, the J gene TRBJ1-2, with TRBD1 matching 9 bases. The CDR3 is 13 residues long. CDR1 and CDR2 (germline): SNHLY, FYNNEI. With 9 bases clipped from V and 4 bases from J, the junction kept 6 bases outside the gene matches.

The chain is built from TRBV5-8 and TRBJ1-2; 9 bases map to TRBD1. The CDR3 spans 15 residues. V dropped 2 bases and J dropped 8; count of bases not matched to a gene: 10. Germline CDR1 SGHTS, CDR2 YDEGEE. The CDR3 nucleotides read TGTGCCAGCAGCTTCTCAACACAGGGGGCAGAAGGCTACACCTTC. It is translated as CASSFSTQGAEGYTF.

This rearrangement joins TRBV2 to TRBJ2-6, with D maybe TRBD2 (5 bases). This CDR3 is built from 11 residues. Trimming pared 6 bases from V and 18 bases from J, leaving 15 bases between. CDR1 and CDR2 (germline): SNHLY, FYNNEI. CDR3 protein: CASSLGGPGTF. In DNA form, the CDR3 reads TGTGCCAGCAGCCTCGGCGGGCCGGGGACTTTC.

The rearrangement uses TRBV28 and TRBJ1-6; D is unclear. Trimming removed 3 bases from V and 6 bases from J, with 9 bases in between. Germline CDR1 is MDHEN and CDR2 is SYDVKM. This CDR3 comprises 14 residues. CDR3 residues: CASSFLPPNSPLHF. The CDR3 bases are TGTGCCAGCAGTTTTCTCCCTCCTAATTCACCCCTCCACTTT.

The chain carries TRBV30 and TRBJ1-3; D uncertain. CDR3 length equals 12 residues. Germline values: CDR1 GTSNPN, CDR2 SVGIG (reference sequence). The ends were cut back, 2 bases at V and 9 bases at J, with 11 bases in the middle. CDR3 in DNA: TGTGCCTGGAGTTCAGGCCCGGGCACCATATATTTT. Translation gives CAWSSGPGTIYF. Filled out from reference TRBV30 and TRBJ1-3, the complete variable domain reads SQTIHQWPATLVQPVGSPLSLECTVEGTSNPNLYWYRQAAGRGLQLLFYSVGIGQISSEVPQNLSASRPQDRQFILSSKKLLLSDSGFYLCAWSSGPGTIYFGEGSWLTVV.

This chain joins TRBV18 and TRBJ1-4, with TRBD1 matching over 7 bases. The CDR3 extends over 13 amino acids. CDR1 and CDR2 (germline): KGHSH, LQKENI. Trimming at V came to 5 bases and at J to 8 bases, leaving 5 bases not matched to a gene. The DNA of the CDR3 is TGTGCCAGCTCAGGACAGGTTGGAGAAAAACTGTTTTTT. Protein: CASSGQVGEKLFF.

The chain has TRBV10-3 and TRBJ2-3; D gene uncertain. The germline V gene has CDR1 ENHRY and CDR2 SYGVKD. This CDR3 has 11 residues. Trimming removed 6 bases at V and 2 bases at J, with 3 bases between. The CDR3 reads CAIRTTDTQYF. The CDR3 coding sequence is TGTGCCATCAGGACCACAGATACGCAGTATTTT.

The CDR3 here is CASSFRTLVSTDTQYF. CDR3 DNA sequence: TGTGCCAGCAGCTTTAGGACCTTAGTCTCCACAGATACGCAGTATTTT. V usage is TRBV7-9 and J usage is TRBJ2-3; no definite D call. Germline V gene data show CDR1 as SEHNR and CDR2 as FQNEAQ (reference sequence). Trimming left V 3 bases short and J 2 bases short, with 15 bases between. This CDR3 region has 16 residues.

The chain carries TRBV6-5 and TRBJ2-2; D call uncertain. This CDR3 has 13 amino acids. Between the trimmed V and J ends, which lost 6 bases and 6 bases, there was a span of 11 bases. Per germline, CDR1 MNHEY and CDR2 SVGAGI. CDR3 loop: CASRLTTAGELFF. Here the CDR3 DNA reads TGTGCCAGCAGACTGACGACTGCCGGGGAGCTGTTTTTT.

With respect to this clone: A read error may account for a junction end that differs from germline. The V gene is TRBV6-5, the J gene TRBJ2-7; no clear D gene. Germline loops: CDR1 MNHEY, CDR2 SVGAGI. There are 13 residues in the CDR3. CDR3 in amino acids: CASHFVGSHEQYF. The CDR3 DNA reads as TGTGCCAGCCACTTCGTGGGCTCCCACGAGCAGTACTTC.

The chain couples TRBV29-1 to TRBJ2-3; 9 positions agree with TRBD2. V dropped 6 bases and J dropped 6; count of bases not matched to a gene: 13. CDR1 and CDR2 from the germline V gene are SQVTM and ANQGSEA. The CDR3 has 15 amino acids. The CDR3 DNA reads TGCAGCGTAACTAGTGCGGGAGGGAATATGGATACGCAGTATTTT. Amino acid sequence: CSVTSAGGNMDTQYF.

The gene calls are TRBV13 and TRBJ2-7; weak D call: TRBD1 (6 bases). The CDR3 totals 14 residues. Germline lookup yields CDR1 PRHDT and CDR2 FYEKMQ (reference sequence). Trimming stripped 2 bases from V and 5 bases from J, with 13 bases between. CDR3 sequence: CASSLTGSPHEQYF. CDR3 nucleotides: TGTGCCAGCAGCTTAACAGGGAGTCCCCACGAGCAGTACTTC.

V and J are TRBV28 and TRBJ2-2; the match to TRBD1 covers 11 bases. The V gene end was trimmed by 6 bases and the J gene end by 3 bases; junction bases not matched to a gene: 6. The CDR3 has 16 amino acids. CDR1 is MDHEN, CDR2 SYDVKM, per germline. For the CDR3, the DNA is TGTGCCAGCAGCCCAGGGACAGGGGGTTACACCGGGGAGCTGTTTTTT. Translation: CASSPGTGGYTGELFF.

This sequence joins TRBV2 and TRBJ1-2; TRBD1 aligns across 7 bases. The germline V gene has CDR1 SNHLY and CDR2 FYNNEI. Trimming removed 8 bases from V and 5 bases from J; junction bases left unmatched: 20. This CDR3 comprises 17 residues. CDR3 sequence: CASQYRGGTAQKYGYTF. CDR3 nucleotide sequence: TGTGCCAGCCAGTATAGGGGTGGGACAGCGCAGAAGTATGGCTACACCTTC.

The CDR3 region is CASSRPVPPEQYF. The DNA for the CDR3 is TGTGCCAGCAGCAGACCCGTCCCCCCCGAGCAGTACTTC. This chain uses TRBV7-9 with TRBJ2-7; D is unclear. V lost 5 bases and J 6 bases, leaving 14 bases between the germline ends. Germline values: CDR1 SEHNR, CDR2 FQNEAQ (reference sequence). The CDR3 extends over 13 amino acids.

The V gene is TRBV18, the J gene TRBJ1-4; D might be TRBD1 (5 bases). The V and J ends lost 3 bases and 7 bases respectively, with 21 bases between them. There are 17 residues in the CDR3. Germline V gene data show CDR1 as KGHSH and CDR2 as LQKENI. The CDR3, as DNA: TGTGCCAGCTCACCCCGGGGCAGGGATCATTTAAGTGAAAAACTGTTTTTT. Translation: CASSPRGRDHLSEKLFF.

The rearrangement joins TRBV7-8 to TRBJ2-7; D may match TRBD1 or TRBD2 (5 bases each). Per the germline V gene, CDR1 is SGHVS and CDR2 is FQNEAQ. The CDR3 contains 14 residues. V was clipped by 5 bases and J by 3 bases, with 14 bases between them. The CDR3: CASSIRDEGYEQYF. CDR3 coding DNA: TGTGCCAGCAGCATCCGGGACGAAGGCTACGAGCAGTACTTC.

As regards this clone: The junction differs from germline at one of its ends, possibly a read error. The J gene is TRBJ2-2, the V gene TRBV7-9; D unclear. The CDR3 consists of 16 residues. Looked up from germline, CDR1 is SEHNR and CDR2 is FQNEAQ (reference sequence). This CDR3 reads CASTLLGALNTGELFF. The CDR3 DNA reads TGTGCCAGCACCTTACTCGGAGCCTTGAACACCGGGGAGCTGTTTTTT.

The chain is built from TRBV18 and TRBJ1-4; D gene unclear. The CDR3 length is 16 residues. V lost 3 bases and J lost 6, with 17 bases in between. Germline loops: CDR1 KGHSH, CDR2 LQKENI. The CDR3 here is CASSPNTDRTYEKLFF. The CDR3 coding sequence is TGTGCCAGCTCACCGAACACTGATAGGACGTATGAAAAACTGTTTTTT.